This T cell receptor beta chain appears in the sequencing data of a study of cytotoxic CD8 clonotypes in ibrutinib-treated CLL (dated by TCRdb to about 2021). About the full investigation: The cohort was composed of ten to eleven relapsed/refractory and around 15 treatment-naive patients; IGHV unmutated status was identified in fewer than 18 patients. Responses were partial in some 24 patients and complete in 2; after median approximately 5.5 years follow-up, about 14 stayed in remission and roughly twelve progressed. Longitudinal samples were obtainable from 26 of the 86 participants in the trial. The response samples were drawn at a median of 12 months into treatment, with a range of about 6 to 40 months. On average, each sample yielded around 250,000 productive templates and tens of thousands of productive rearrangements. Cryopreserved peripheral blood mononuclear cells were collected before treatment, at response, and at either disease progression or sustained remission.

For TCR beta library preparation, roughly 2 micrograms of genomic DNA were extracted from the cryopreserved PBMCs. High-throughput TCR beta sequencing was performed on longitudinal blood samples from CLL patients receiving ibrutinib monotherapy. The patients took part in an open-label, single-center phase 2 trial of ibrutinib monotherapy. On a MiSeq, deep resolution sequencing aimed for a depth between 1 in 1 million and 1 in 200,000 T cells, with each clonotype covered approximately 9.2x on average. The immunoSEQ hsTCRB Kit was used to generate TCR beta libraries. On the authors' methods: ImmunoSEQ Data Assistant and ImmunoSEQ Analyzer were used for data analysis, and V, D and J genes were assigned according to IMGT definitions. Clonality, with values ranging from 0 to 1, was calculated as one minus the normalized Shannon entropy of productive rearrangement frequencies. Only overrepresented clonotypes making up at least 0.05% of each patient's repertoire were included in the public clonotype analysis. Some 13 age-matched healthy donor repertoires from immuneACCESS served as clonality controls. Here the immuneACCESS table is served through TCRdb, limited to in-frame sequences with V and J called. Missing clones are a known gap in these copies; in checked studies unresolved V genes cover under half, and the rest lacks a known reason. V and J calls plus clone size are reproduced from that table; the DNA served to infer D and trimming. The sample table records more than 11,000 clones; around 68% of these occur just once. Jointly, the top ten make up 5% to 7% of the sample.

Findings and caveats that apply to the study as a whole: An increase in clonality was observed at ibrutinib response, with clonality remaining stable during sustained remission and falling back toward baseline at progression. Sampling times were not matched between sustained-remission and progressing patients, and lymph node repertoires were not studied. Baseline clonality was found to be higher than that of age-matched healthy donors and was strongly correlated with circulating CD8+ T-cell counts. Public clonotypes were rare and either contracted or stayed stable during treatment, and the rise in clonality at ibrutinib response reflected the expansion of private clonotypes.

This clone has just a few counts. Its cognate antigen has yet to be identified. Per-base quality was not reported, and no clone a single base away is much larger than it. This sequence originates from a human donor with chronic lymphocytic leukemia. Specimen: PBMCs, collected before ibrutinib treatment.

The CDR3 has the sequence CSVGGAGTGELFF. The sequenced DNA is TGCAGCGTTGGCGGGGCCGGGACCGGGGAGCTGTTTTTT. The chain is made from TRBV29-1 and TRBJ2-2; a tentative D match to TRBD2 spans 6 bases. The CDR3 runs 13 residues from the cysteine to the phenylalanine. The CDR3 DNA has 39 bases and is translated from base 1. The trim is 4 bases for V and 5 bases for J, with a gap of 11 bases between the germline ends. The germline V gene encodes CDR1 SQVTM and CDR2 ANQGSEA.